This note documents a single T cell receptor beta chain sequence. Germline CDR1 is LGHDT and CDR2 is YNNKEL (reference sequence). With V trimmed by 1 base and J by 5 bases, 8 bases remained unmatched. The CDR3 is 17 amino acids. The sample comes from a study of blood T cell repertoires in COVID-19. Study details: Acute and convalescent COVID-19 specimens originated in the United States, Italy and Spain.

In the original workflow: Reference gene primer amplification in the assay estimated nucleated cell counts. The data were produced by immunoSEQ multiplex PCR, yet TCRdb's version contains in-frame clones alone and is incomplete. D and trimming come from the DNA, and the V and J calls and clone size come from that table. The data contain around 250,000 clones, 65% to 90% of them singletons. Either two negative PCRs, clearance, or symptom resolution qualified Cohort 3 donors as recovered. The J gene is TRBJ2-3, the V gene TRBV3-1 (or the pseudogene TRBV3-2); 11 nucleotides match TRBD2. This receptor was taken from a young man who had recovered from COVID-19. The specimen sequenced was PBMCs or T cells enriched from blood (not recorded which). The CDR3 spells CASSQGLAGGGGDTQYF. The CDR3 nucleotides are TGTGCCAGCAGCCAAGGGCTAGCGGGGGGCGGGGGAGATACGCAGTATTTT.